This T cell receptor beta chain was recorded in a study of OX40 agonist ivuxolimab in advanced cancers. Trimming shortened V by 4 bases and J by 13 bases, and 14 bases separated the two germline ends. Germline values: CDR1 DFQATT, CDR2 SNEGSKA (reference sequence). The CDR3 runs to 11 residues. Assay used: immunoSEQ multiplex PCR; TCRdb lists only in-frame clones, some missing. Among 100,000 to 110,000 clones, about 91% were seen once, and the ten largest hold about 0.51%. The starting material was CD4+ or CD8+ T cells sorted from blood, obtained in a trial of the OX40 agonist ivuxolimab. The chain joins TRBV20-1 to TRBJ2-1; D possibly corresponds to TRBD2 (5 bases). The clonotype was recovered from an adult with an advanced solid tumor such as melanoma, head and neck, liver or kidney cancer. The CDR3 nucleotides are TGCAGTGCTACCGACTATGCCAACCAGTTCTTC. This gives the protein CSATDYANQFF.